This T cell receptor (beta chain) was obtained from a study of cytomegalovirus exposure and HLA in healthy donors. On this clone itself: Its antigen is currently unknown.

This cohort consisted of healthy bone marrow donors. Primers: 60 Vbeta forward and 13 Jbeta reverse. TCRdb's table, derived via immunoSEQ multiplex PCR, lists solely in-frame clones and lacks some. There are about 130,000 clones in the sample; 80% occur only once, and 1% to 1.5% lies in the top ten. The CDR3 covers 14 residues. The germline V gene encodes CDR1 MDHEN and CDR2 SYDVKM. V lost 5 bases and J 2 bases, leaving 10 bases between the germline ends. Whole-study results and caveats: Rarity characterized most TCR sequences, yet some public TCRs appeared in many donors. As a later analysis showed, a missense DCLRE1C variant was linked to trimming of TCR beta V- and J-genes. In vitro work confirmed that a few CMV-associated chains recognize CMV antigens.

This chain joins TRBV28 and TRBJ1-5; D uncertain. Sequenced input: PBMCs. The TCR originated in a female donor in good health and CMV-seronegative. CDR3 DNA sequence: TGTGCCAGCAGTCCGAGTTTGGGCAATCAGCCCCAGCATTTT. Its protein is CASSPSLGNQPQHF.